This record concerns one TCR beta chain sequence. Its antigen is as yet unknown. These data belong to a study of cytomegalovirus exposure and HLA in healthy donors. Regarding the study as a whole: In a later analysis, HLA-C alleles had the fewest associated TCRs, DRB1 alleles the most.

The PCR ran on 60 Vbeta and 13 Jbeta primers. The repertoire was sequenced with immunoSEQ multiplex PCR; TCRdb's copy has only in-frame clones and lacks some. The table has about 170,000 clones, 75% to 90% seen once. This sequence was found in a girl aged 2 to 9 in good health and CMV-seropositive. Material for sequencing was PBMCs.

CDR3: CASTPFVGGSGNTIYF. The DNA for the CDR3 is TGTGCCAGCACTCCCTTCGTGGGAGGCTCGGGAAACACCATATATTTT. J is TRBJ1-3 and V is TRBV2; D remains unclear. Trimming pared 7 bases from V and 4 bases from J, leaving 20 bases between. The germline CDR1 and CDR2 sequences are SNHLY and FYNNEI. The CDR3 has 16 residues. Using reference TRBV2 and TRBJ1-3 for the parts outside the CDR3, the full variable domain is EPEVTQTPSHQVTQMGQEVILRCVPISNHLYFYWYRQILGQKVEFLVSFYNNEISEKSEIFDDQFSVERPDGSNFTLKIRSTKLEDSAMYFCASTPFVGGSGNTIYFGEGSWLTVV.